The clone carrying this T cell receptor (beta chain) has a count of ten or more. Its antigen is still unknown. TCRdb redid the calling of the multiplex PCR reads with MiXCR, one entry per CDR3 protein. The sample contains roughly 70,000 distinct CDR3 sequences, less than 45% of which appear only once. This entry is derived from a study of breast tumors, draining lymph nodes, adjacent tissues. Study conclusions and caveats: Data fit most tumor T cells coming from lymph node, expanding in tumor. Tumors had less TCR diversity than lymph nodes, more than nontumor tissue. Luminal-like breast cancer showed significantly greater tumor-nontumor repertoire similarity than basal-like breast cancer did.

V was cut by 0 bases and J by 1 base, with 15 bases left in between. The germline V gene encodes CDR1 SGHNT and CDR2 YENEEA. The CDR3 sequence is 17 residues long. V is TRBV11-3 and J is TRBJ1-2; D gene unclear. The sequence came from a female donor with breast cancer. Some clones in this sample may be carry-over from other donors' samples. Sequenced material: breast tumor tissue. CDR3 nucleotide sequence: TGTGCCAGCAGCTTAGAGGCACGAGGGTGGGATAACTATGGCTACACCTTC. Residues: CASSLEARGWDNYGYTF.